The 20 T cell receptor beta chains below come from one sample, sequenced in a study of blood T cells in healthy people across ages. Sample-barcoded 5' priming and a J-beta primer mix drove a second PCR of roughly 6 to 12 cycles. From the 5' RACE reads, TCRdb called clonotypes with MiXCR, one entry per CDR3 protein. The table includes nearly 800,000 distinct CDR3 sequences, 20% to 30% detected once. This same sample was also taken into another study, of T cells of mothers and their children.

Sequencing was carried out using blood. Receptor source: a boy between 5 and 17 years old in good health.

This clonotype was counted a few times. The chain combines TRBV28 with TRBJ2-2; TRBD1 aligns across 8 bases. Trimming took 6 bases from V and 0 from J; bases not matched to a gene: 15. The CDR3 has 19 residues. CDR1 and CDR2 (germline): MDHEN, SYDVKM. The CDR3: CASSLPGTGPLANTGELFF. DNA for the CDR3: TGTGCCAGCAGCCTTCCCGGGACAGGTCCACTCGCGAACACCGGGGAGCTGTTTTTT.

This clonotype came up a few times. CDR3 in DNA: TGTGCCAGCAGTTTATCAGACAGGGGACACTCCTACGAGCAGTACTTC. It is translated as CASSLSDRGHSYEQYF. The chain combines TRBV28 with TRBJ2-7; 8 bases fit TRBD1. This CDR3 region has 16 residues. V trimming: 1 base; J trimming: 0 bases; junction bases outside the gene matches: 5. Looked up from germline, CDR1 is MDHEN and CDR2 is SYDVKM.

The gene calls are TRBV5-1 and TRBJ2-3; 9 bases map to TRBD2. The CDR3 runs to 16 residues. In germline, CDR1 is SGHRS, CDR2 YFSETQ. Losses at the gene ends were 4 bases for V and 4 bases for J; bases not matched to a gene: 10. Here the CDR3 reads CASSPSSGTAADTQYF. CDR3 nucleotide sequence: TGCGCCAGCAGCCCCTCTAGCGGGACGGCAGCAGATACGCAGTATTTT.

This clonotype was found a few times. V usage is TRBV18 and J usage is TRBJ2-5; TRBD1 agrees at 7 bases. Judging by the DNA end, TRBJ2-7 fits better; the J call may be wrong. Germline V gene data show CDR1 as KGHSH and CDR2 as LQKENI. This CDR3 is built from 16 residues. The DNA for the CDR3 is TGTGCCAGCTCACCACCGGGATTGACAGGGCGCTACGAGCAGTACTTC. Residues: CASSPPGLTGRYEQYF.

The rearrangement links TRBV28 to TRBJ2-5; D not resolved. The last part of the DNA fits TRBJ2-7 better; the J call may be wrong. Looked up from germline, CDR1 is MDHEN and CDR2 is SYDVKM. The CDR3 runs 13 residues. For the CDR3, the DNA is TGTGCCAGCAGACCGACGGCGACCTACGAGCAGTACTTC. The encoded protein is CASRPTATYEQYF.

This clonotype appeared a few times. V usage is TRBV4-1 and J usage is TRBJ2-7; 10 bases agree with TRBD2. Germline V gene data show CDR1 as MGHRA and CDR2 as YSYEKL. The CDR3 is made up of 15 amino acids. V lost 3 bases and J lost 3; bases outside the gene matches: 5. The CDR3 reads CASSHGLADDYEQYF. The DNA for the CDR3 is TGCGCCAGCAGCCATGGACTAGCGGACGACTACGAGCAGTACTTC.

The chain couples TRBV5-1 to TRBJ2-7; 9 bases map to TRBD2. In germline, CDR1 is SGHRS, CDR2 YFSETQ. This CDR3 region has 15 residues. The ends lost 3 bases at V and 8 bases at J; junction bases unmatched: 12. The CDR3 sequence: CASSSDGGRASKQYF. The CDR3, as DNA: TGCGCCAGCAGCTCCGATGGCGGGAGGGCCTCGAAGCAGTACTTC.

This clonotype appeared a few times. The chain links TRBV7-6 to TRBJ2-5; TRBD2 agrees at 11 bases. CDR1 and CDR2 from the germline V gene are SGHVS and FNYEAQ. J lost 0 bases, V lost 2 bases, and 11 bases had no gene match. This CDR3 spans 19 amino acids. The CDR3 loop reads CASSLLGLAGGLYQETQYF. The CDR3, as DNA: TGTGCCAGCAGCTTACTAGGTCTAGCGGGGGGCCTGTACCAAGAGACCCAGTACTTC.

The gene calls are TRBV10-3 and TRBJ2-7, with a weak D call TRBD2 (6 bases). Germline CDR1 is ENHRY and CDR2 is SYGVKD. The V gene lost 3 bases and the J gene lost 2 bases, with 11 bases spanning the gap. This CDR3 has 14 residues. The CDR3 nucleotides are TGTGCCATCAGTGAATATGGGGGGACCTACGAGCAGTACTTC. This encodes CAISEYGGTYEQYF.

This clonotype came up a few times. V is TRBV28 and J is TRBJ1-1; D remains unclear. Per the germline V gene, CDR1 is MDHEN and CDR2 is SYDVKM. V gave up 9 bases and J gave up 1 base, with 9 bases separating them. The CDR3 consists of 12 residues. The CDR3, as DNA: TGTGCCAGTTTTACAGAGAACACTGAAGCTTTCTTT. Residues: CASFTENTEAFF.

This clonotype was counted only a few times. V gene TRBV2 combines with J gene TRBJ1-1, with 8 bases lining up with TRBD1. CDR3 length: 12 amino acids. V shed 5 bases, J shed 7 bases, and the junction held 3 bases outside the gene matches. From germline, CDR1 is SNHLY and CDR2 FYNNEI. Here the CDR3 reads CASSPGQGEAFF. CDR3 nucleotides: TGTGCCAGCAGTCCTGGACAGGGTGAAGCTTTCTTT.

This clonotype was detected only a few times. The genes are TRBV12-3 or TRBV12-4 and TRBJ2-7; TRBD2 matches at 9 bases. The J segment lost 9 bases and the V segment lost 4 bases, leaving 13 bases of the junction unmatched. The CDR3 loop spans 15 amino acids. The CDR3 nucleotides are TGTGCCAGCAGTTCGGGGACTAGCCAAAGGAGTGTGCAGTACTTC. Protein: CASSSGTSQRSVQYF.

This clonotype showed up just a few times. The V and J genes are TRBV3-1 and TRBJ1-3; maybe TRBD1 (5 bases). The ends were cut back, 1 base at V and 0 bases at J, with 7 bases in the middle. The CDR3 sequence is 15 residues long. Germline V gene lookup returns CDR1 LGHDT and CDR2 YNNKEL (reference sequence). CDR3 in amino acids: CASSQGTRSGNTIYF. CDR3 in DNA: TGTGCCAGCAGCCAAGGGACACGCTCTGGAAACACCATATATTTT.

V and J are TRBV5-1 and TRBJ1-1, with D uncertain. The germline CDR1 and CDR2 sequences are SGHRS and YFSETQ. Trimming pared 5 bases from V and 1 base from J, leaving 12 bases between. The CDR3 is 14 residues long. CDR3 in amino acids: CASRGDNTNTEAFF. The DNA for the CDR3 is TGCGCCAGCAGGGGAGACAACACGAACACTGAAGCTTTCTTT.

Ten or more counts support this clonotype. The chain links TRBV6-2 or TRBV6-3 to TRBJ2-7; D not certain. V lost 6 bases, J lost 2 bases, and 17 bases lay in between. This CDR3 contains 15 residues. The V gene's germline CDR1 is MNHEY and CDR2 SVGEGT. CDR3 in DNA: TGTGCCAGCAGCCCACGTGGCAGTAGAACCTACGAGCAGTACTTC. The encoded protein is CASSPRGSRTYEQYF.

This clonotype has a handful of counts. A read error may produce the germline difference seen at one junction end. The rearrangement joins TRBV7-2 to TRBJ2-7, with a weak D call TRBD2 (5 bases). CDR3 size: 14 residues. Per the germline V gene, CDR1 is SGHTA and CDR2 is FQGNSA. For the CDR3, the DNA is TGTGCCAGCAGGTTAGCGTCAGGCTCCTACGAGCAGTACTTC. Translating gives CASRLASGSYEQYF.

The chain has TRBV20-1 and TRBJ2-7, with 7 nucleotides matching TRBD1. CDR1 and CDR2 from the germline V gene are DFQATT and SNEGSKA (reference sequence). The CDR3 is 14 amino acids. The V segment lost 2 bases and the J segment 2 bases; nucleotides outside the gene matches: 6. This chain's CDR3 is CSARRDRTPYEQYF. As DNA, the CDR3 is TGCAGTGCTAGACGGGACAGAACCCCCTACGAGCAGTACTTC.

V gene TRBV19 combines with J gene TRBJ2-5; D ambiguous. The better agreement between TRBJ2-7 and the DNA end casts doubt on the J call. CDR1 is LNHDA and CDR2 is SQIVND in the germline V gene (reference sequence). The CDR3 extends over 14 amino acids. CDR3 sequence: CASSIGSPSYEQYF. The DNA for the CDR3 is TGTGCCAGTAGTATCGGCAGCCCCTCCTACGAGCAGTACTTC.

V is TRBV27 and J is TRBJ2-7; TRBD1 matches 8 bases. This CDR3 is built from 14 residues. The trim removed 2 bases at V and 4 bases at J, leaving 4 bases unmatched. Looked up from germline, CDR1 is MNHEY and CDR2 is SMNVEV (reference sequence). For the CDR3, the DNA is TGTGCCAGCAGTTTAAGGACAGGGAGGTACGAGCAGTACTTC. Its protein is CASSLRTGRYEQYF.

The chain employs TRBV3-1 and TRBJ1-3; D gene ambiguous. Trimming shortened V by 1 base and J by 4 bases, and 8 bases separated the two germline ends. Germline-derived CDR1 and CDR2 are LGHDT and YNNKEL (reference sequence). The CDR3 length is 14 residues. The CDR3 bases are TGTGCCAGCAGCCAAGCGGGTTCCGGAAACACCATATATTTT. Encoded protein: CASSQAGSGNTIYF.